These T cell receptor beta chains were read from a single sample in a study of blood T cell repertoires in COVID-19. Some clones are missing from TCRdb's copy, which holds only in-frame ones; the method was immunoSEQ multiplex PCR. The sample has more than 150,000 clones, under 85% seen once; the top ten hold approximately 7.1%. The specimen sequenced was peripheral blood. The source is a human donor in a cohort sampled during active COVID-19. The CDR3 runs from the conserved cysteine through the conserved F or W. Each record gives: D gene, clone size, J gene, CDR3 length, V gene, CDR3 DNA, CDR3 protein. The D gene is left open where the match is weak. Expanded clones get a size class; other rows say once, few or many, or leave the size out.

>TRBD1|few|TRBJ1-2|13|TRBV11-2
TGTGCCAGCAGACGAACAGGGGACTATGGCTACACCTTC
CASRRTGDYGYTF
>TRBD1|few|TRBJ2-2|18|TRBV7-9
TGTGCCAGCAGCTTAGCCCCGGACAGGGGGCGCGTCACCGGGGAGCTGTTTTTT
CASSLAPDRGRVTGELFF
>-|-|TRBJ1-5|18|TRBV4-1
TGCGCCAGCAGCCAAGAGGAGGCAGGCGGGGTGCGAGAGCAGCCCCAGCATTTT
CASSQEEAGGVREQPQHF
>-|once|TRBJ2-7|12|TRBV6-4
TGTGCCAGCAGTGTTTCGTCCTACGAGCAGTACTTC
CASSVSSYEQYF
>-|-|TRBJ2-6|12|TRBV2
TGTGCCACCCTCTCTGGGGCCAACGTCCTGACTTTC
CATLSGANVLTF
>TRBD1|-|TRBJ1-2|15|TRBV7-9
TGTGCCAGCAGCTCATCACCGGGACAGGGACTTGGCTACACCTTC
CASSSSPGQGLGYTF
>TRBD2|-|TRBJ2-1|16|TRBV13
TGTGCCAGCAGCTTATTTGCGGGAGTTCCGGGGAATGAGCAGTTCTTC
CASSLFAGVPGNEQFF
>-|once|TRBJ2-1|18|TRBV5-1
TGCGCCAGCAGCTCGGCCCTTTCGGGGGGCAAGGGGTGGGATGAGCAGTTCTTC
CASSSALSGGKGWDEQFF
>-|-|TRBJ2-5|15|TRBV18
TGTGCCAGCTCACCAACCTTTACAGATCAAGAGACCCAGTACTTC
CASSPTFTDQETQYF
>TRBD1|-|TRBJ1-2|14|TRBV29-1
TGCAGCGTCAACGACTCGGGACAGGGTCGTGGCTACACCTTC
CSVNDSGQGRGYTF
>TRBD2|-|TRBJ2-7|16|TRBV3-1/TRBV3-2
TGTGCCAGCAGCCAAGGACTAGCGGGGCTCTCCTACGAGCAGTACTTC
CASSQGLAGLSYEQYF
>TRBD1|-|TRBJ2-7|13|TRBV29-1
TGCAGCGTTGAGGGGACAGCGTGGAACGAGCAGTACTTC
CSVEGTAWNEQYF
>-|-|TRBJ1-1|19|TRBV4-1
TGCGCCAGCAGCCAACGCGTCGGGGACAAGATCCTTGGGAACACTGAAGCTTTCTTT
CASSQRVGDKILGNTEAFF
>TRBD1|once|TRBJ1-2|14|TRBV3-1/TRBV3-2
TGTGCCAGCAGCCAAAGGGGGCTTTTCTATGGCTACACCTTC
CASSQRGLFYGYTF
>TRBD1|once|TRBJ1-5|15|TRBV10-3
TGTGCCATCAGTGATACGACAGGGCTGAGTCAGCCCCAGCATTTT
CAISDTTGLSQPQHF
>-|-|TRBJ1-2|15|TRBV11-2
TGTGCCAGCAGCTTAGTCAGGGACTGGCTCTATGGCTACACCTTC
CASSLVRDWLYGYTF
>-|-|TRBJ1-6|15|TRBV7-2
TGTGCCAGCAGCTTATTGACAAGCCTAAATTCACCCCTCCACTTT
CASSLLTSLNSPLHF
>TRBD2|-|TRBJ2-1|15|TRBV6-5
TGTGCCAGCAGTTACCCCGGGGGGGTCGGCAATGAGCAGTTCTTC
CASSYPGGVGNEQFF
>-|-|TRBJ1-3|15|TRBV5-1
TGCGCCAGCAGCTTGGACAGCCACTCTGGAAACACCATATATTTT
CASSLDSHSGNTIYF
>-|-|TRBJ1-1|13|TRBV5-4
TGTGCCAGCAGCTTGCCGAACAGGGACCGGGCTTTCTTT
CASSLPNRDRAFF
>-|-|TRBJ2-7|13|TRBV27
TGTGCCAGCAAGGCCCAGGGGTACTACGAGCAGTACTTC
CASKAQGYYEQYF
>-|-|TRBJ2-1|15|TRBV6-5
TGTGCCAGCAGTCCTCCGGGACTGTCCTACAATGAGCAGTTCTTC
CASSPPGLSYNEQFF
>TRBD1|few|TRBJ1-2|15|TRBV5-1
TGCGCCAGCAGCCTAAAGACAGGGGGCGACTATGGCTACACCTTC
CASSLKTGGDYGYTF
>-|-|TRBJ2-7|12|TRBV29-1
TGCAGCGTTTACTCTACCTCCTACGAGCAGTACTTC
CSVYSTSYEQYF